A selection of T cell receptor beta chains follows, all from one sample in a study of chemoradiotherapy in HPV16-positive cancers. The data were produced by immunoSEQ multiplex PCR, yet TCRdb's version contains in-frame clones alone and is incomplete. Of about 39,000 clones in the sample, roughly three quarters were seen once. Here the sequenced sample was blood, taken from a patient who underwent chemoradiotherapy. The receptors stem from a human donor with HPV-associated anogenital cancer. Each CDR3 is given with its conserved first and last residue. A row's size may be missing; if present it is once, few, many or a size class.

TRBJ1-2,TRBV19,few,CASSIEGTRRSGYTF
TRBJ2-2,TRBV27,NA,CASRQQAAPVGELFF
TRBJ1-4,TRBV5-1,NA,CASSFSAQGRSEKLFF
TRBJ1-2,TRBV25-1,NA,CASRAEAVPGYTF
TRBJ2-7,TRBV19,few,CASSAPGQGLWEQYF
TRBJ2-5,TRBV6-1,NA,CASSEAPRAPETQYF
TRBJ2-1,TRBV5-6,once,CASSSGTSGGAGGSDEQFF
TRBJ2-7,TRBV5-4,NA,CASSLLGQSYEQYF
TRBJ2-3,TRBV2,NA,CASSTGVRENTQYF
TRBJ1-5,TRBV5-6,NA,CASSMQGSNQPQHF
TRBJ1-1,TRBV5-1,NA,CASSLETASQAFF